This T cell receptor (beta chain) was identified during a study of metastatic and nonmetastatic thyroid tumors. On the study more broadly: Across blood and tumor or nodule tissue, repertoires from malignant and benign thyroid patients were compared with one another. Study-wide results and caveats: According to reports, the diversity of TCR beta was significantly higher in malignant thyroid tumors than in benign nodules, and this held in both blood and tumor samples.

Germline trimming cut 5 bases from V and 4 bases from J; bases unmatched to any gene: 14. There are 18 residues in the CDR3. Germline assignment: CDR1 LNHDA and CDR2 SQIVND (reference sequence). All patients were untreated before thyroid surgery. Methods used by the authors: In papillary thyroid cancer, a distant-metastasis classifier was built using CDR3 differences across clinicopathological groups. MiXCR was used by TCRdb to re-call the PCR reads. These V and J calls originate from TCRdb's pipeline instead of the authors' own analysis. Among around 16,000 clones listed, 15% to 18% were seen once. This clone has at least ten counts. Antigen: not known.

This sequence was found in a female donor with papillary thyroid cancer or a benign thyroid nodule (not recorded which). Some clones in this sample may be carry-over from other donors' samples. The sample was blood. The chain links TRBV19 to TRBJ2-2; 9 positions agree with TRBD2. CDR3 amino acids: CASSASPLAGGGTGELFF. The CDR3 DNA sequence: TGTGCCAGTAGTGCCTCCCCGCTGGCGGGAGGGGGCACCGGGGAGCTGTTTTTT.